The 3 T cell receptor beta chains given below trace back to one sample, sequenced in a study of shared clonotypes between healthy human individuals. The data were produced by immunoSEQ multiplex PCR, yet TCRdb's version contains in-frame clones alone and is incomplete. The sample holds approximately 2.4 million clones, under 97% seen once. The specimen sequenced was naive CD4+ T cells sorted from blood. The sample's subset: CD45RA+ positively selected. These receptors all come from a man aged 18 to 35 in good health.

The rearrangement joins TRBV5-1 to TRBJ2-5; 10 nucleotides line up with TRBD2. With 4 bases clipped from V and 5 bases from J, the junction kept 17 bases outside the gene matches. Germline CDR1 is SGHRS and CDR2 is YFSETQ. The CDR3 length is 18 residues. The DNA of the CDR3 is TGCGCCAGCAGCCGGACCGGACTAGCGGTTTTAAACGGGGAGACCCAGTACTTC. It specifies CASSRTGLAVLNGETQYF.

Details on this clone: The junction shows a germline mismatch at one end, possibly a read error. The same CDR3 also results from other DNA sequences found in this sample. The chain recombines TRBV7-7 with TRBJ2-5, with TRBD2 matching 8 bases. The CDR3 is made up of 13 amino acids. From germline, CDR1 is SSHAT and CDR2 FNYEAQ (reference sequence). The CDR3 nucleotides are TGTGCTAGCAGCTTAGGCGGGAGGGAGACCCAGTACTTC. This codes for CASSLGGRETQYF.

The V call is TRBV6-5, the J call TRBJ1-2; D perhaps matches TRBD1 (6 bases). V lost 6 bases, J lost 7 bases, and 18 bases lay in between. This CDR3 region has 14 residues. Germline values: CDR1 MNHEY, CDR2 SVGAGI. The CDR3 loop reads CASSRLGGASGYTF. The CDR3 DNA reads as TGTGCCAGCAGCCGACTGGGGGGGGCGAGTGGCTACACCTTC.